This TCR beta chain was found in a study of cytomegalovirus exposure and HLA in healthy donors. Study results and caveats: According to a later analysis, most TCR beta chains associated with CMV appeared HLA-restricted. The study carried out a later analysis of TCR beta sequences. It associated about 15,000 of them with specific HLA alleles at a false discovery rate of 0.05. The classifier was said to identify cytomegalovirus status with high specificity and sensitivity. DRB1 had the most TCR associations and HLA-C the fewest, a later analysis found, with rates varying by HLA locus.

PCR was performed using 60 Vbeta and 13 Jbeta primers. Clones were sequenced by immunoSEQ multiplex PCR, and TCRdb holds only the in-frame ones, with some missing. The sample yields around 100,000 clones, approximately 72% seen once. Germline V gene data show CDR1 as MDHEN and CDR2 as SYDVKM. The CDR3 extends over 13 amino acids. Trimming pared 6 bases from V and 14 bases from J, leaving 20 bases between. In regard to this clone: Its antigen is unknown.

Sequenced sample: PBMCs. This receptor was obtained from a woman aged 40 to 50 in good health and CMV-seronegative. This chain uses TRBV28 with TRBJ2-1; TRBD2 might be the D (5 bases). Here the CDR3 DNA reads TGTGCCAGCAGGTTAAGTCAAGGACTTAGGGAGTTCTTC. Translation gives CASRLSQGLREFF.